Listed below are T cell receptor beta chains from one sample, sequenced in a study of control samples from healthy donors and cancer patients. Clones were read by immunoSEQ multiplex PCR, and TCRdb kept only the in-frame ones, dropping some. The data contain around 230,000 clones, about 95% of them singletons. Specimen: blood. The receptor set was obtained from a man between 50 and 59 years old in good health. CDR3s include the opening cysteine and the closing phenylalanine or tryptophan. A D gene is named only where the DNA matches it firmly. The size of a clone is reported for some rows only, either as once, few or many, or as a class for expanded clones.

D	V	size	J	CDR3	DNA
-	TRBV29-1	-	TRBJ1-1	CSVEYGRMNTEAFF	TGCAGCGTTGAATATGGCAGGATGAACACTGAAGCTTTCTTT
-	TRBV6-5	-	TRBJ1-2	CASLDRTTNYGYTF	TGTGCCAGCCTCGACAGGACCACTAACTATGGCTACACCTTC
TRBD1	TRBV13	-	TRBJ1-1	CASSLNRGTEAFF	TGTGCCAGCAGCCTCAACAGGGGAACTGAAGCTTTCTTT
-	TRBV15	-	TRBJ2-3	CATSRGQTDTQYF	TGTGCCACCAGCAGAGGGCAGACAGATACGCAGTATTTT
-	TRBV10-1	-	TRBJ2-3	CASALSTDTQYF	TGCGCCTCGGCACTTAGCACAGATACGCAGTATTTT
-	TRBV28	-	TRBJ1-6	CASSSPSQFGSYNSPLHF	TGTGCCAGCAGTTCACCCTCCCAGTTTGGTTCCTATAATTCACCCCTCCACTTT
-	TRBV28	-	TRBJ1-2	CASSRGGLLHGYTF	TGTGCCAGCAGCCGGGGGGGTTTGCTACATGGCTACACCTTC
-	TRBV11-2	-	TRBJ2-2	CASSFGTPGELFF	TGTGCCAGCAGCTTCGGGACTCCCGGGGAGCTGTTTTTT
-	TRBV5-6	-	TRBJ1-6	CASSGRRSYNSPLHF	TGTGCCAGCAGCGGCCGACGCTCCTATAATTCACCCCTCCACTTT
TRBD1	TRBV5-6	-	TRBJ2-2	CASHRDRTNTGELFF	TGTGCCAGCCACAGGGACAGGACCAACACCGGGGAGCTGTTTTTT
-	TRBV19	once	TRBJ1-3	CASRRESSGNTIYF	TGTGCCAGTAGACGTGAGAGCTCTGGAAACACCATATATTTT
-	TRBV6-1	-	TRBJ1-5	CASSENRGNQPQHF	TGTGCCAGCAGTGAAAATCGGGGGAATCAGCCCCAGCATTTT
TRBD1	TRBV19	once	TRBJ1-2	CASSSPPTGAINYGYTF	TGTGCCAGTAGCTCACCTCCGACAGGGGCCATCAACTATGGCTACACCTTC
-	TRBV27	-	TRBJ2-2	CASSPNRINTGELFF	TGTGCCAGCAGTCCAAATCGGATCAACACCGGGGAGCTGTTTTTT
-	TRBV18	-	TRBJ1-5	CASSPQQGQGQPQHF	TGTGCCAGCTCCCCACAACAGGGTCAGGGTCAGCCCCAGCATTTT
-	TRBV15	-	TRBJ2-5	CATSRDRASQTQYF	TGTGCCACCAGCAGAGATCGGGCTTCTCAGACCCAGTACTTC
-	TRBV4-1	-	TRBJ1-4	CASSQGWGVDEKLFF	TGCGCCAGCAGCCAAGGGTGGGGGGTTGACGAAAAACTGTTTTTT
-	TRBV19	-	TRBJ1-5	CASSVTEVQPQHF	TGTGCCAGTAGTGTAACAGAGGTTCAGCCCCAGCATTTT
-	TRBV11-2	-	TRBJ2-5	CASSPPTTSGETQYF	TGTGCCAGCAGCCCACCGACTACCTCAGGGGAGACCCAGTACTTC
-	TRBV6-5	-	TRBJ1-2	CASIPAINYGYTF	TGTGCCAGCATACCGGCTATCAACTATGGCTACACCTTC
TRBD1	TRBV20-1	-	TRBJ1-5	CSASVGQGKTQHF	TGCAGTGCTAGTGTGGGACAGGGGAAGACCCAGCATTTT
-	TRBV7-3	-	TRBJ1-1	CASSPDPGTEAFF	TGTGCCAGCAGCCCGGATCCTGGCACTGAAGCTTTCTTT
-	TRBV5-4	-	TRBJ2-2	CASSLGGGPRTGELFF	TGTGCCAGCAGCTTGGGAGGGGGGCCACGAACCGGGGAGCTGTTTTTT
TRBD1	TRBV7-2	-	TRBJ2-7	CASSSPGQLQYF	TGTGCCAGCAGCTCACCGGGACAGTTGCAGTACTTC
-	TRBV6-1	-	TRBJ1-2	CASSEGGLTYGYTF	TGTGCCAGCAGTGAAGGTGGATTAACCTATGGCTACACCTTC
-	TRBV5-1	-	TRBJ2-2	CASMGQTSANTGELFF	TGCGCCAGCATGGGGCAGACCTCGGCGAACACCGGGGAGCTGTTTTTT
-	TRBV19	-	TRBJ1-6	CASRRERDNSPLHF	TGTGCCAGTAGAAGGGAGAGGGATAATTCACCCCTCCACTTT
-	TRBV4-2	-	TRBJ1-4	CASSQDWAQNEKLFF	TGTGCCAGCAGCCAAGATTGGGCCCAAAATGAAAAACTGTTTTTT
TRBD1	TRBV5-1	-	TRBJ2-2	CASSLGTGAGELFF	TGCGCCAGCAGCTTGGGTACAGGGGCCGGGGAGCTGTTTTTT
TRBD2	TRBV27	-	TRBJ2-3	CASSPRLAGYTDTQYF	TGTGCCAGCAGTCCCCGACTAGCGGGGTACACAGATACGCAGTATTTT
TRBD1	TRBV5-1	-	TRBJ2-3	CASSLTGISTDTQYF	TGCGCCAGCAGCCTGACAGGGATAAGCACAGATACGCAGTATTTT
-	TRBV24-1	-	TRBJ2-2	CATSDAGHTSNTGELFF	TGTGCCACCAGTGACGCAGGACATACTTCGAACACCGGGGAGCTGTTTTTT
-	TRBV28	-	TRBJ1-2	CASSLGGYGYTF	TGTGCCAGCAGTTTGGGAGGCTATGGCTACACCTTC
TRBD1	TRBV29-1	-	TRBJ1-1	CSAAGTGGIDGTEAFF	TGCAGCGCCGCCGGGACAGGGGGAATAGATGGCACTGAAGCTTTCTTT
-	TRBV7-9	-	TRBJ1-1	CASSLLPETGSTEAFF	TGTGCCAGCAGCTTATTACCGGAAACAGGGTCCACTGAAGCTTTCTTT
-	TRBV6-5	-	TRBJ1-1	CASSRQGNTEAFF	TGTGCCAGCAGTCGTCAAGGGAACACTGAAGCTTTCTTT
TRBD1	TRBV19	-	TRBJ1-5	CASSRLQGSNQPQHF	TGTGCCAGTAGTAGATTACAGGGGAGCAATCAGCCCCAGCATTTT
-	TRBV5-3	-	TRBJ2-3	CARSFSREQDTQYF	TGTGCCAGAAGCTTCAGCAGGGAGCAAGATACGCAGTATTTT
-	TRBV27	-	TRBJ2-1	CASSPRGQPYNEQFF	TGTGCCAGCAGCCCGAGGGGCCAGCCCTACAATGAGCAGTTCTTC
-	TRBV30	-	TRBJ1-3	CAWSQGVISGNTIYF	TGTGCCTGGAGTCAAGGGGTAATCTCTGGAAACACCATATATTTT
TRBD2	TRBV14	-	TRBJ2-1	CASSQATSGGANEQFF	TGTGCCAGCAGCCAAGCGACTAGCGGGGGGGCGAATGAGCAGTTCTTC
TRBD1	TRBV2	-	TRBJ1-1	CASSEPLGTGILNTEAFF	TGTGCCAGCAGTGAACCGTTAGGGACAGGGATATTGAACACTGAAGCTTTCTTT
TRBD1	TRBV6-5	-	TRBJ1-1	CASSKQGVVNTEAFF	TGTGCCAGCAGTAAACAGGGGGTGGTGAACACTGAAGCTTTCTTT
-	TRBV10-1	-	TRBJ1-4	CASSEKKGWNEKLFF	TGCGCCAGCAGTGAGAAGAAGGGGTGGAATGAAAAACTGTTTTTT
-	TRBV24-1	-	TRBJ2-1	CATSPNLALKQFF	TGTGCCACCAGTCCTAACTTAGCGCTGAAGCAGTTCTTC
-	TRBV10-1	-	TRBJ1-2	CASSESKDRYDYGYTF	TGCGCCAGCAGTGAGTCTAAGGACAGATATGACTATGGCTACACCTTC
-	TRBV3-1/TRBV3-2	-	TRBJ2-1	CASSQREQGNEQFF	TGTGCCAGCAGCCAACGAGAACAGGGCAATGAGCAGTTCTTC
-	TRBV15	-	TRBJ1-5	CATSREPDQPQHF	TGTGCCACCAGCAGAGAACCCGATCAGCCCCAGCATTTT
TRBD1	TRBV5-1	-	TRBJ1-2	CASSLNAGQGYGYTF	TGCGCCAGCAGCTTGAATGCGGGACAGGGCTATGGCTACACCTTC
-	TRBV29-1	once	TRBJ2-7	CSVAKRGYYYEQYF	TGCAGCGTGGCCAAGAGAGGATATTACTACGAGCAGTACTTC
-	TRBV28	-	TRBJ2-7	CASSFNVPKEQYF	TGTGCCAGCAGTTTCAATGTTCCGAAGGAGCAGTACTTC
-	TRBV6-2/TRBV6-3	once	TRBJ2-2	CASSYIDSNTGELFF	TGTGCCAGCAGTTACATAGATTCGAACACCGGGGAGCTGTTTTTT
-	TRBV11-2	-	TRBJ2-6	CASSPGSSGANVLTF	TGTGCCAGCAGCCCCGGGAGCTCTGGGGCCAACGTCCTGACTTTC